The clone carrying this T cell receptor beta chain was observed a few times. Its antigen is as yet unknown. Investigators reverse transcribed all isolated RNA, so they sequenced expressed TCRB transcripts. Some clones are missing from TCRdb's copy, which holds only in-frame ones; the method was immunoSEQ multiplex PCR. The top ten hold roughly 0.46% of the sample, which has roughly 150,000 clones, less than 10% seen once. The data were taken from a study of beta chain features in type 1 diabetes. Overall study results and limits: Compared to healthy donors, patients appeared to have naive, central memory and Treg TCRB repertoires that were more alike. Patients with type 1 diabetes carried fewer insertions and had more deletions at their VDJ junctions. TCRB CDR3 length was moderately but significantly reduced in all four CD4+ subsets of Type 1 diabetes patients.

The germline V gene encodes CDR1 SGDLS and CDR2 YYNGEE. The germline V and J ends were trimmed by 0 bases and 3 bases, with 10 bases remaining between them. CDR3 length: 15 residues. Sorted CD4+ subsets: naive, central memory, regulatory, stem cell-like memory (CD45RO/CCR7/CD25/CD127/CD95/CD27 panel). Purity above 95% was achieved in all sorted populations. The V gene is TRBV9, the J gene TRBJ1-5, with D perhaps TRBD1 (6 bases). Sequencing was carried out using central memory CD4+ T cells from blood. This receptor was obtained from a man younger than 35 with type 1 diabetes. The CDR3 sequence is CASSVDGQLNQPQHF. For the CDR3, the DNA is TGTGCCAGCAGCGTAGACGGACAGCTCAATCAGCCCCAGCATTTT.